This is a list of T cell receptor beta chains from one sample in a study of cytomegalovirus exposure and HLA in healthy donors. Only in-frame clones appear in the TCRdb table, and some are missing; sequencing was by immunoSEQ multiplex PCR. The table includes around 150,000 clones, 75% to 80% detected once. Sample: PBMCs. The receptors derive from a woman aged 45-60 years in good health and CMV-seropositive. Each CDR3 is given with its conserved first and last residue. Each record gives: clone size, J gene, D gene, V gene, CDR3 length, CDR3 protein, CDR3 DNA. D genes are given only for firm matches. Part of the rows lack a size; the others show once, few, many or a class for expanded clones.

>.|TRBJ2-2|TRBD2|TRBV4-2|15
CASSQDSGSGGELFF
TGTGCCAGCAGCCAAGATAGCGGGAGTGGCGGGGAGCTGTTTTTT
>few|TRBJ2-1|.|TRBV27|13
CASSLGAASEQFF
TGTGCCAGCAGTCTCGGAGCGGCCAGCGAGCAGTTCTTC
>.|TRBJ1-4|TRBD1|TRBV2|14
CASRRTGGNEKLFF
TGTGCCAGCAGAAGGACAGGGGGGAATGAAAAACTGTTTTTT
>few|TRBJ2-1|.|TRBV5-6|11
CASSLGPGQFF
TGTGCCAGCAGCTTGGGCCCGGGGCAGTTCTTC
>.|TRBJ1-5|.|TRBV6-1|17
CASSETGGLGLNQPQHF
TGTGCCAGCAGTGAAACAGGAGGGTTGGGACTCAATCAGCCCCAGCATTTT
>.|TRBJ2-1|TRBD2|TRBV7-9|15
CASSKTSGLHNEQFF
TGTGCCAGCAGCAAAACTAGCGGGCTTCACAATGAGCAGTTCTTC
>.|TRBJ1-4|TRBD1|TRBV6-4|11
CASRPGQGLFF
TGTGCCAGCAGACCAGGACAGGGACTGTTTTTT
>.|TRBJ2-1|TRBD2|TRBV7-2|18
CASSLISGRESSYNEQFF
TGTGCCAGCAGCTTAATTAGCGGGAGGGAGAGCTCCTACAATGAGCAGTTCTTC
>.|TRBJ2-2|.|TRBV7-7|15
CASSPAGPNTGELFF
TGTGCTAGCAGCCCGGCGGGGCCCAACACCGGGGAGCTGTTTTTT
>.|TRBJ2-7|TRBD1|TRBV6-6|16
CASSYGISGTAYEQYF
TGTGCCAGCAGTTACGGGATATCCGGGACAGCTTACGAGCAGTACTTC
>.|TRBJ1-4|.|TRBV7-9|15
CASRFGGGANEKLFF
TGTGCCAGCAGATTCGGAGGGGGGGCTAATGAAAAACTGTTTTTT
>.|TRBJ2-5|.|TRBV7-9|12
CASSLVAETQYF
TGTGCCAGCAGCTTAGTAGCCGAGACCCAGTACTTC
>.|TRBJ2-2|TRBD2|TRBV7-6|17
CASSLAPAGMNTGELFF
TGTGCCAGCAGCTTAGCCCCAGCGGGGATGAACACCGGGGAGCTGTTTTTT
>.|TRBJ2-1|.|TRBV19|14
CASNTGNTYNEQFF
TGTGCCAGTAACACAGGGAATACCTACAATGAGCAGTTCTTC
>.|TRBJ2-5|.|TRBV18|15
CASSAFRGPRETQYF
TGTGCCAGCTCAGCGTTTCGGGGTCCTAGGGAGACCCAGTACTTC
>.|TRBJ1-1|TRBD1|TRBV14|16
CASSLRQGSVNTEAFF
TGTGCCAGCAGCCTCCGACAGGGATCGGTGAACACTGAAGCTTTCTTT
>.|TRBJ2-7|TRBD1|TRBV19|13
CATAGQGSYEQYF
TGTGCCACGGCGGGACAGGGGTCCTACGAGCAGTACTTC
>.|TRBJ1-5|.|TRBV5-1|15
CASSTGPGGNQPQHF
TGCGCCAGCAGCACCGGACCCGGGGGCAATCAGCCCCAGCATTTT
>.|TRBJ2-5|TRBD1|TRBV2|14
CASRRTGGAETQYF
TGTGCCAGCAGACGGACAGGGGGCGCGGAGACCCAGTACTTC
>.|TRBJ2-1|TRBD2|TRBV4-3|13
CASSQVSGVGQFF
TGCGCCAGCAGCCAAGTAAGCGGGGTTGGGCAGTTCTTC
>.|TRBJ2-7|TRBD2|TRBV6-1|15
CASSEPGLAEYEQYF
TGTGCCAGCAGTGAGCCGGGACTAGCGGAGTACGAGCAGTACTTC
>.|TRBJ2-7|.|TRBV25-1|14
CASSEYQGFYEQYF
TGTGCCAGCAGTGAATATCAGGGGTTTTACGAGCAGTACTTC
>.|TRBJ2-1|.|TRBV7-9|18
CASSLVPGAAPTYNEQFF
TGTGCCAGCAGCTTAGTCCCGGGAGCCGCCCCCACTTACAATGAGCAGTTCTTC
>.|TRBJ1-6|.|TRBV6-5|13
CASRTGFSSPLHF
TGTGCCAGCAGAACAGGGTTCAGCTCACCCCTCCACTTT
>.|TRBJ1-4|TRBD1|TRBV6-1|14
CASSSSGGYEKLFF
TGTGCCAGCAGTTCTTCAGGGGGTTATGAAAAACTGTTTTTT
>.|TRBJ2-7|TRBD2|TRBV19|17
CASSRSHGTSGTYEQYF
TGTGCCAGTAGTAGAAGCCATGGGACTAGCGGGACCTACGAGCAGTACTTC
>few|TRBJ2-1|TRBD2|TRBV11-2|14
CASSSGNTYNEQFF
TGTGCCAGCAGCAGCGGGAATACGTACAATGAGCAGTTCTTC
>.|TRBJ2-3|TRBD2|TRBV27|15
CASSSDGDYTDTQYF
TGTGCCAGCAGTTCAGACGGGGACTACACAGATACGCAGTATTTT
>.|TRBJ2-1|.|TRBV11-2|14
CASSYHGGANEQFF
TGTGCCAGCAGCTACCACGGAGGGGCAAATGAGCAGTTCTTC
>few|TRBJ2-2|TRBD2|TRBV18|15
CASSYWSGDGGELFF
TGTGCCAGCTCCTATTGGAGCGGGGACGGCGGGGAGCTGTTTTTT